The 27 T cell receptor beta chains below come from one sample, sequenced in a study of blood T cell repertoires in COVID-19. The assay was immunoSEQ multiplex PCR, and TCRdb's table has in-frame clones only and misses some. The top ten clones hold more than 5.5% of a sample with more than 95,000 clones, around four fifths of them seen once. What was sequenced was peripheral blood. The receptors derive from a man in his sixties with acute or convalescent COVID-19.

V gene TRBV10-2 combines with J gene TRBJ1-5; 7 bases agree with TRBD1. Germline V gene lookup returns CDR1 WSHSY and CDR2 SAAADI. This CDR3 spans 14 amino acids. J gave up 2 bases and V 5 bases, and 3 bases lay outside the gene matches. CDR3 sequence: CASSITGGNQPQHF. CDR3 coding DNA: TGCGCCAGCAGTATTACAGGGGGCAATCAGCCCCAGCATTTT.

This rearrangement joins TRBV7-3 to TRBJ2-5; no clear D gene. V was pared by 2 bases and J by 2 bases, with 15 bases between. The CDR3 runs to 16 residues. CDR1 and CDR2 from the germline V gene are SGHTA and FQGTGA. Here the CDR3 reads CASSLDNPLRQETQYF. The CDR3 DNA is TGTGCCAGCAGCTTAGACAACCCCTTGAGACAAGAGACCCAGTACTTC.

V and J are TRBV7-3 and TRBJ1-2; 7 bases match TRBD1. This CDR3 region has 15 residues. Germline lookup yields CDR1 SGHTA and CDR2 FQGTGA. The V and J ends lost 5 bases and 4 bases, in that order; junction bases with no gene match: 10. CDR3 in amino acids: CASSPSLTGSYGYTF. CDR3 DNA sequence: TGTGCCAGCAGCCCCTCCCTGACAGGGTCCTATGGCTACACCTTC.

V gene TRBV3-1 (or the pseudogene TRBV3-2) combines with J gene TRBJ2-2, with 12 bases that match TRBD2. V was pared by 1 base and J by 5 bases, with 5 bases of the junction left unmatched. The length of the CDR3 is 17 residues. CDR1 is LGHDT and CDR2 is YNNKEL in the germline V gene (reference sequence). This CDR3 reads CASSQASGRARTGELFF. DNA of the CDR3: TGTGCCAGCAGCCAAGCTAGCGGGAGGGCGAGGACCGGGGAGCTGTTTTTT.

The chain joins TRBV24-1 to TRBJ2-1, with D maybe TRBD2 (7 bases). V was pared by 4 bases and J by 4 bases, with 16 bases between. Germline CDR1 KGHDR, CDR2 SFDVKD. This CDR3 is built from 16 residues. The CDR3 sequence is CATSDPGEGHYNEQFF. Here the CDR3 DNA reads TGTGCCACCAGTGACCCGGGGGAGGGACATTACAATGAGCAGTTCTTC.

The chain is built from TRBV5-6 and TRBJ1-1; 7 nucleotides agree with TRBD1. Germline V gene lookup returns CDR1 SGHDT and CDR2 YYEEEE. The CDR3 is 14 residues long. J was trimmed by 13 bases and V by 4 bases; bases with no gene match: 16. CDR3 loop: CASSQGDSLPRGFF. CDR3 in DNA: TGTGCCAGCAGCCAGGGGGACAGCCTTCCTAGGGGTTTCTTT.

This clone has just one count. This chain connects TRBV6-1 to TRBJ2-7; D is unclear. Germline CDR1 reads MNHNS; CDR2 reads SASEGT. The V end lost 1 base, the J end lost 3 bases, and 10 bases lay between the germline ends. The CDR3 is 14 residues long. DNA for the CDR3: TGTGCCAGCAGTGAAGACAGCCAAGTCTACGAGCAGTACTTC. Translating it yields CASSEDSQVYEQYF.

This chain links TRBV3-1 (or the pseudogene TRBV3-2) with TRBJ2-3; the D gene is possibly TRBD2 (5 bases). Trimming took 7 bases from V and 0 from J, leaving 14 bases between them. The CDR3 is 15 amino acids. The germline gives CDR1 LGHDT, CDR2 YNNKEL (reference sequence). The DNA of the CDR3 is TGTGCCAGCACCTTTTCTAGCAGTAGCACAGATACGCAGTATTTT. It codes for CASTFSSSSTDTQYF.

This chain joins TRBV19 and TRBJ2-1, with 8 positions matching TRBD2. Losses at the gene ends were 3 bases for V and 6 bases for J; bases not matched to a gene: 13. The length of the CDR3 is 17 residues. Per germline, CDR1 LNHDA and CDR2 SQIVND (reference sequence). For the CDR3, the DNA is TGTGCCAGTAGTATCACCAGCGGGAGTCCCTTTTCCAATGAGCAGTTCTTC. As protein: CASSITSGSPFSNEQFF.

The gene calls are TRBV19 and TRBJ2-2; TRBD2 matches at 7 bases. Trimming took 6 bases from V and 3 from J; bases not matched to a gene: 7. The CDR3 is 15 residues long. CDR1 and CDR2 from the germline V gene are LNHDA and SQIVND (reference sequence). The CDR3 DNA follows: TGTGCCAGTAGAAACGGGGGGAGGGACACCGGGGAGCTGTTTTTT. It codes for CASRNGGRDTGELFF.

V gene TRBV6-5 combines with J gene TRBJ1-6; the D is unclear. The length of the CDR3 is 14 residues. V was shortened by 6 bases and J by 0 bases, with 6 bases between the two germline ends. Germline CDR1 is MNHEY and CDR2 is SVGAGI. The CDR3 region is CASRLSSYNSPLHF. The CDR3, as DNA: TGTGCCAGCAGACTTAGCTCCTATAATTCACCCCTCCACTTT.

The rearrangement uses TRBV6-5 and TRBJ1-3; D unclear. The CDR3 covers 14 residues. Germline V gives CDR1 MNHEY, CDR2 SVGAGI. Trimming pared 7 bases from V and 4 bases from J, leaving 14 bases between. The CDR3 protein is CASMRAVRGNTIYF. As DNA, the CDR3 is TGTGCCAGCATGAGGGCCGTTCGGGGAAACACCATATATTTT.

This clone has more than one count but fewer than ten. The chain combines TRBV12-2 with TRBJ2-7; the table's D call TRBD2 went unverified against the DNA. TRBV12-2 is shown as a pseudogene. The CDR3 runs 17 residues. The CDR3 loop is CASRFDRGASGSDEQYF. The CDR3 DNA follows: TGTGCAAGTCGCTTCGACAGGGGAGCTAGCGGGAGCGACGAGCAGTACTTC.

The rearrangement uses TRBV4-2 and TRBJ1-2; 7 nucleotides line up with TRBD1. The germline CDR1 and CDR2 sequences are LGHNA and YNFKEQ. Trimming at V came to 0 bases and at J to 4 bases, leaving 11 bases not matched to a gene. The CDR3 has 17 residues. The CDR3 is CASSQDPEGAGFYGYTF. CDR3 sequence (DNA): TGTGCCAGCAGCCAAGACCCAGAGGGGGCGGGATTCTATGGCTACACCTTC.

The rearrangement uses TRBV12-3 or TRBV12-4 and TRBJ2-1, with D possibly matching TRBD1 (6 bases). With 5 bases removed from V and 4 bases from J, the gap between germline ends came to 9 bases. The CDR3 runs 13 residues. The chain's CDR3 is CASSGGGYNEQFF. DNA of the CDR3: TGTGCCAGCAGTGGGGGCGGGTACAATGAGCAGTTCTTC.

This clone was seen only a few times. This chain uses TRBV6-1 with TRBJ1-2; 9 bases map to TRBD1. With 2 bases clipped from V and 4 bases from J, the junction kept 5 bases outside the gene matches. The CDR3 is 15 amino acids. Germline V gene sequence: CDR1 MNHNS, CDR2 SASEGT. The CDR3 protein is CASSELQGALYGYTF. The CDR3 nucleotides read TGTGCCAGCAGTGAATTACAGGGGGCCCTCTATGGCTACACCTTC.

V gene TRBV25-1 combines with J gene TRBJ1-6; 8 positions match TRBD1. The CDR3 spans 15 residues. Looked up from germline, CDR1 is MGHDK and CDR2 is SYGVNS. The V gene end was trimmed by 6 bases and the J gene end by 9 bases; junction bases not matched to a gene: 10. The CDR3 DNA follows: TGTGCCAGCAGCGGGACAGGCGCAGACTCTTCACCCCTCCACTTT. It translates to CASSGTGADSSPLHF.

The chain joins TRBV2 to TRBJ1-2, with D possibly being TRBD1 (5 bases). Germline V gene data show CDR1 as SNHLY and CDR2 as FYNNEI. This CDR3 region has 14 residues. The V end lost 7 bases, the J end lost 4 bases, and 16 bases lay between the germline ends. In nucleotides, the CDR3 is TGTGCCAGCACTTCAAACAGGAACTTCTATGGCTACACCTTC. As protein: CASTSNRNFYGYTF.

The gene calls are TRBV11-2 and TRBJ2-2; 8 bases are a match to TRBD1. V shed 1 base and J 5 bases; nucleotides not matched to a gene: 6. This CDR3 is 16 amino acids long. Germline CDR1 is SGHAT and CDR2 is FQNNGV. CDR3 sequence: CASSLAVTGVTGELFF. CDR3 nucleotides: TGTGCCAGCAGCTTAGCGGTGACAGGGGTTACCGGGGAGCTGTTTTTT.

The chain uses TRBV25-1 and TRBJ2-7; weak D call: TRBD2 (5 bases). The CDR3 totals 13 residues. Deletions cut 7 bases from V and 2 bases from J, with 12 bases between. The germline gives CDR1 MGHDK, CDR2 SYGVNS. CDR3 sequence (DNA): TGTGCCAGCACCAGAGCGGAAACCTACGAGCAGTACTTC. It encodes CASTRAETYEQYF.

This clone was detected only once. The V and J genes are TRBV9 and TRBJ2-1; 8 bases are shared with TRBD1. Germline V lookup: CDR1 SGDLS, CDR2 YYNGEE. V dropped 7 bases and J dropped 8; count of bases not matched to a gene: 17. This CDR3 region has 16 residues. CDR3 loop: CASGSGGQAFKDEQFF. The CDR3, as DNA: TGTGCCAGCGGGTCAGGGGGACAGGCCTTTAAGGATGAGCAGTTCTTC.

Points on this clone: Other DNA sequences in this specimen translate into the identical CDR3. V is TRBV5-1 and J is TRBJ1-1, with 8 bases matching TRBD1. Germline CDR1 and CDR2: SGHRS and YFSETQ. The CDR3 is made up of 14 amino acids. Unmatched junction bases numbered 4, after V lost 5 bases and J lost 1 base. For the CDR3, the DNA is TGCGCCAGCAGTTCCGGGACAGGGAACACTGAAGCTTTCTTT. Protein: CASSSGTGNTEAFF.

This chain joins TRBV10-2 and TRBJ1-1, with 7 bases aligning to TRBD1. V lost 7 bases, J lost 5 bases, and 10 bases stayed unmatched. Germline-derived CDR1 and CDR2 are WSHSY and SAAADI. The CDR3 consists of 14 residues. In DNA, the CDR3 is TGCGCCAGCACCACCACAGGGGCGCTAACTGAAGCTTTCTTT. Protein product: CASTTTGALTEAFF.

There are a few counts of this clone. This rearrangement joins TRBV10-3 to TRBJ1-1; no clear D gene. The CDR3 has 13 residues. CDR1 and CDR2 from the germline V gene are ENHRY and SYGVKD. With 6 bases removed from V and 1 base from J, the gap between germline ends came to 9 bases. The DNA for the CDR3 is TGTGCCATCAGAACCCTGCGGAACACTGAAGCTTTCTTT. Its translation: CAIRTLRNTEAFF.

This chain joins TRBV5-1 and TRBJ2-7; D is perhaps TRBD2 (5 bases). The germline V gene encodes CDR1 SGHRS and CDR2 YFSETQ. The V end was cut by 0 bases, the J end by 3 bases, with 10 bases between. The CDR3 consists of 14 residues. CDR3 residues: CASSLAAEDYEQYF. CDR3 coding DNA: TGCGCCAGCAGCTTGGCGGCGGAGGACTACGAGCAGTACTTC. Drawing the rest from reference TRBV5-1 and TRBJ2-7, the complete variable domain is KAGVTQTPRYLIKTRGQQVTLSCSPISGHRSVSWYQQTPGQGLQFLFEYFSETQRNKGNFPGRFSGRQFSNSRSEMNVSTLELGDSALYLCASSLAAEDYEQYFGPGTRLTVT.

In nucleotides, the CDR3 is TGTGCCTCAACCGGGACAGGGGGCCAAGAGACCCAGTACTTC. Protein product: CASTGTGGQETQYF. The rearrangement joins TRBV7-9 to TRBJ2-5; 11 bases align to TRBD1. The CDR3 totals 14 residues. Germline V gives CDR1 SEHNR, CDR2 FQNEAQ (reference sequence). The J segment lost 1 base and the V segment lost 11 bases, leaving 6 bases of the junction unmatched. Complete variable domain (other parts from reference TRBV7-9 and TRBJ2-5): DTGVSQNPRHKITKRGQNVTFRCDPISEHNRLYWYRQTLGQGPEFLTYFQNEAQLEKSRLLSDRFSAERPKGSFSTLEIQRTEQGDSAMYLCASTGTGGQETQYFGPGTRLLVL.

The V call is TRBV7-2, the J call TRBJ2-1; 7 bases are a match to TRBD1. In germline, CDR1 is SGHTA, CDR2 FQGNSA. J lost 8 bases, V lost 5 bases, and 9 bases had no gene match. The CDR3 sequence is 14 residues long. The CDR3 protein is CASSPRQGRHEQFF. The CDR3 DNA sequence: TGTGCCAGCAGCCCGCGACAGGGCCGGCATGAGCAGTTCTTC. Full variable domain (remainder filled in from reference TRBV7-2 and TRBJ2-1): GAGVSQSPSNKVTEKGKDVELRCDPISGHTALYWYRQSLGQGLEFLIYFQGNSAPDKSGLPSDRFSAERTGGSVSTLTIQRTQQEDSAVYLCASSPRQGRHEQFFGPGTRLTVL.